This TCR beta chain was sequenced in a study of OX40 agonist ivuxolimab in advanced cancers. On the study more broadly: Dose-escalation patients were diagnosed with hepatocellular carcinoma, melanoma, renal cell cancer or head and neck cancer. Approximately 41% of patients had received prior checkpoint inhibitor therapy. Study observations and caveats: Antigen specificity was not determined for the expanded peripheral T cells. Clones of CD4+ and CD8+ blood T cells grew by week 6 at doses of 0.1 to 3.0 mg/kg.

Here immunoSEQ multiplex PCR was the method, and the copy in TCRdb shows in-frame clones only, minus some. The sample has more than 55,000 clones; roughly 89% are singletons. Germline CDR1 is SGHRS and CDR2 is YFSETQ. This CDR3 is built from 14 residues. Trimming cost V 4 bases and J 6 bases, with 17 bases left between them. Details on this clone: The antigen is undetermined.

The chain uses TRBV5-1 and TRBJ2-7; D is perhaps TRBD1 (5 bases). The sequence was collected from an adult with an advanced solid tumor such as melanoma, head and neck, liver or kidney cancer. Sequencing used CD4+ or CD8+ T cells sorted from blood, obtained in a trial of the OX40 agonist ivuxolimab. In DNA form, the CDR3 reads TGCGCCAGCAGCGTGCGTATTGGCAGGGCCGAGCAGTACTTC. Residues: CASSVRIGRAEQYF.